Following are 15 T cell receptor beta chains from one sample sequenced in a study of blood T cells in healthy people across ages. The use of a sample-barcoded 5' primer and a J-beta primer mix characterized a second PCR of about 7 to 12 cycles. TCRdb re-derived calls from the 5' RACE reads in MiXCR, one entry per CDR3 protein. The sample has 650,000 to 1,000,000 distinct CDR3 sequences, roughly 34% seen once. Sequencing was done on a sample of blood. Receptors originate from a man between 18 and 29 years old in good health.

This chain uses TRBV12-3 or TRBV12-4 with TRBJ1-1, with 8 nucleotides matching TRBD1. The CDR3 has 14 residues. Trimming cost V 5 bases and J 11 bases; bases outside gene matches: 13. In DNA, the CDR3 is TGTGCCAGCAGTGTTGCCCTCCAGGGGGCGGAGGCTTTCTTT. Its translation: CASSVALQGAEAFF.

CDR3 amino acids: CSARIPGVRTDTQYF. The CDR3 nucleotides are TGCAGTGCTAGAATCCCAGGAGTCCGGACAGATACGCAGTATTTT. The rearrangement uses TRBV20-1 and TRBJ2-3; no reliable D call. CDR3 length: 15 residues. V was shortened by 2 bases and J by 3 bases, with 15 bases between the two germline ends. The germline V gene encodes CDR1 DFQATT and CDR2 SNEGSKA (reference sequence).

The CDR3 DNA sequence: TGTGCCAGCAGCCCGGCGGCCGGACGGCCTGGAGCTGAAGCTTTCTTT. This codes for CASSPAAGRPGAEAFF. J is TRBJ1-1 and V is TRBV6-6; D is ambiguous. Germline-derived CDR1 and CDR2 are MNHNY and SVGAGI (reference sequence). Trimming removed 6 bases at V and 6 bases at J, with 23 bases between. CDR3 length: 16 amino acids.

The chain is built from TRBV6-2 or TRBV6-3 and TRBJ1-5; a possible D gene is TRBD1 (6 bases). Trimming pared 4 bases from V and 6 bases from J, leaving 19 bases between. CDR1 is MNHEY and CDR2 is SVGEGT in the germline V gene. The CDR3 sequence is 16 residues long. The CDR3 DNA reads TGTGCCAGCAGTTCGAGCCACAGGGTAGGGGCTCAGCCCCAGCATTTT. It encodes CASSSSHRVGAQPQHF.

This rearrangement joins TRBV2 to TRBJ2-6, with TRBD2 identical over 9 bases. Germline V CDR1 and CDR2: SNHLY, FYNNEI. The CDR3 extends over 18 amino acids. J was trimmed by 0 bases and V by 6 bases; bases with no gene match: 9. The CDR3 spells CASRNLGTSHSGANVLTF. The DNA for the CDR3 is TGTGCCAGCAGGAATCTCGGGACTAGCCACTCTGGGGCCAACGTCCTGACTTTC.

Remarks on this clonotype: Mismatch with germline at one junction end may stem from a read error. The gene calls are TRBV7-2 and TRBJ2-2, with TRBD1 identical over 11 bases. This CDR3 spans 15 amino acids. Germline CDR1 reads SGHTA; CDR2 reads FQGNSA. CDR3 protein: CASSPGTGGTGELSF. For the CDR3, the DNA is TGTGCCAGCAGCCCCGGGACAGGGGGTACCGGGGAGCTGTCTTTT.

This clonotype was observed a handful of times. This rearrangement joins TRBV7-2 to TRBJ2-5; 8 bases align to TRBD1. V shed 6 bases, J shed 5 bases, and the junction held 5 bases outside the gene matches. CDR1 is SGHTA and CDR2 is FQGNSA in the germline V gene. The length of the CDR3 is 13 residues. The CDR3 sequence: CASSPQGAETQYF. CDR3 sequence (DNA): TGTGCCAGCAGTCCCCAGGGGGCGGAGACCCAGTACTTC.

This clonotype was counted only a few times. This chain connects TRBV7-9 to TRBJ1-2; D is perhaps TRBD1 (6 bases). Trimming cost V 4 bases and J 3 bases, with 12 bases left between them. Germline V gene data show CDR1 as SEHNR and CDR2 as FQNEAQ (reference sequence). The CDR3 covers 14 residues. CDR3 region: CASSSTGKDYGYTF. CDR3 bases: TGTGCCAGCAGCTCTACAGGGAAGGACTATGGCTACACCTTC. The entire variable domain, with the rest obtained from reference TRBV7-9 and TRBJ1-2, is as follows: DTGVSQNPRHKITKRGQNVTFRCDPISEHNRLYWYRQTLGQGPEFLTYFQNEAQLEKSRLLSDRFSAERPKGSFSTLEIQRTEQGDSAMYLCASSSTGKDYGYTFGSGTRLTVV.

V is TRBV3-1 and J is TRBJ2-7; tentatively, D is TRBD1 (5 bases). This CDR3 has 13 residues. Trimming took off 0 bases at V and 6 bases at J, with 9 bases between the two ends. Germline V CDR1 and CDR2: LGHDT, YNNKEL (reference sequence). As DNA, the CDR3 is TGTGCCAGCAGCCAAGATCCAGGGTTCGAGCAGTACTTC. Translating it yields CASSQDPGFEQYF.

The chain has TRBV11-1 and TRBJ2-1; TRBD2 agrees at 7 bases. This CDR3 is 16 amino acids long. CDR1 is SGHAT, CDR2 FQDESV, per germline (reference sequence). Unmatched junction bases numbered 8, after V lost 3 bases and J lost 3 bases. The CDR3 sequence is CASSFQQSGDYNEQFF. The CDR3 region has the DNA TGTGCCAGCAGCTTTCAACAGAGCGGGGACTACAATGAGCAGTTCTTC.

This clonotype was detected only a few times. The rearrangement links TRBV7-2 to TRBJ2-1; 7 bases fit TRBD1. The CDR3 totals 16 residues. Germline loops: CDR1 SGHTA, CDR2 FQGNSA. After removal of 2 bases from V and 4 bases from J, the junction contained 8 bases not matched to a gene. For the CDR3, the DNA is TGTGCCAGCAGCTTACATGGACAGGCGGCGTACAATGAGCAGTTCTTC. Its translation: CASSLHGQAAYNEQFF.

CDR3 DNA: TGTGCCAGCAGTCCCCGGGACAGGGGCCCGCCCCAGCATTTT. As protein: CASSPRDRGPPQHF. The chain uses TRBV6-6 and TRBJ1-5; 10 bases line up with TRBD1. This CDR3 is 14 amino acids long. After removal of 5 bases from V and 9 bases from J, the junction contained 7 bases not matched to a gene. CDR1 is MNHNY, CDR2 SVGAGI, per germline (reference sequence).

The CDR3 region has the DNA TGCAGTGCTGGGATGGACAGGGGCGGGGAAAAACTGTTTTTT. Amino acids: CSAGMDRGGEKLFF. The rearrangement uses TRBV20-1 and TRBJ1-4; TRBD1 matches 9 bases. This CDR3 region has 14 residues. CDR1 DFQATT and CDR2 SNEGSKA come from the germline V gene (reference sequence). Trimming at V came to 5 bases and at J to 8 bases, leaving 9 bases not matched to a gene.

A few counts support this clonotype. The chain links TRBV7-2 to TRBJ2-7; TRBD2 might be the D (7 bases). The CDR3 sequence is 15 residues long. The ends were cut back, 4 bases at V and 0 bases at J, with 13 bases in the middle. The germline V gene has CDR1 SGHTA and CDR2 FQGNSA. The CDR3 reads CASSSRGGFSYEQYF. The CDR3 region has the DNA TGTGCCAGCAGCTCTAGGGGGGGTTTCTCCTACGAGCAGTACTTC.

This clonotype showed up just a few times. This chain links TRBV6-6 with TRBJ1-2, with D maybe TRBD1 (5 bases). This CDR3 is built from 11 residues. V was pared by 8 bases and J by 6 bases, with 10 bases between. Germline assignment: CDR1 MNHNY and CDR2 SVGAGI (reference sequence). CDR3: CASGTGDGYTF. The CDR3 region has the DNA TGTGCCAGCGGGACGGGAGATGGCTACACCTTC.